This T cell receptor beta chain emerged from a study of low-dose radiotherapy and immunotherapy resistance in tumors. Stated time point: before trial treatment. Each eligible patient had an advanced solid tumor, and these tumors lacked tumor-infiltrating lymphocytes. Alpha and beta chains were covered, as first-strand cDNA relied on TRAV- and TRBV-specific primers. TCR amplification used 15 to 20 PCR cycles, a constant-region primer and a V-primer adapter. TCRdb analysed the reads with MiXCR anew, one entry per CDR3 protein. This table holds 65,000 to 90,000 distinct CDR3 sequences, under 20% found once. This clonotype was recorded many times. With 0 bases removed from V and 3 bases from J, the gap between germline ends came to 17 bases. The V gene's germline CDR1 is DFQATT and CDR2 SNEGSKA (reference sequence). The CDR3 runs to 16 residues.

The chain links TRBV20-1 to TRBJ1-1; no definite D call. The source of this sequence is a male donor with prostate cancer. Here the sequenced sample was PBMCs, taken before treatment. The CDR3 sequence is CSARDSVRRSDTEAFF. The CDR3 DNA reads TGCAGTGCTAGAGATTCGGTCAGGCGGTCAGACACTGAAGCTTTCTTT.